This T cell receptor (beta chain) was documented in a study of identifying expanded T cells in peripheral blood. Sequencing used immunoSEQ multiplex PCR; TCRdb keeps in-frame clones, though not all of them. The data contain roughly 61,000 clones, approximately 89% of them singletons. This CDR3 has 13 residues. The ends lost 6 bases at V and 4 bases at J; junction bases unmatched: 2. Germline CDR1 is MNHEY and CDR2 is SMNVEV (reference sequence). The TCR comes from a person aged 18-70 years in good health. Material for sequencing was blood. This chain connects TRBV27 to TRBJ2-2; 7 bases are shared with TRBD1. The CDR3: CASRRTGTGELFF. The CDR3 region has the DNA TGTGCCAGCAGGAGGACAGGCACCGGGGAGCTGTTTTTT.